These 15 T cell receptor beta chains share one sample of origin, sequenced in a study of response to subunit inactivated influenza vaccine. TCRdb recomputed calls from the RT-PCR reads with MiXCR, one row per CDR3 protein. Of 250,000 to 350,000 distinct CDR3 sequences in the sample, roughly 22% were seen once. Sequenced material: PBMCs from blood, taken about 20 months after vaccination. The source of these receptors is a man between 50 and 75 years old who received an inactivated influenza vaccine.

This clonotype was recorded only once. This chain connects TRBV2 to TRBJ2-7; no firm D call. This CDR3 is built from 13 residues. V was pared by 1 base and J by 5 bases, with 9 bases between. Germline V gene sequence: CDR1 SNHLY, CDR2 FYNNEI. DNA of the CDR3: TGTGCCAGCAGTGAAGATCGTTGGAACGAGCAGTACTTC. Translation: CASSEDRWNEQYF.

This clonotype has only a few counts. V and J are TRBV9 and TRBJ1-3; D perhaps matches TRBD1 (6 bases). CDR3 size: 18 residues. The V gene's germline CDR1 is SGDLS and CDR2 YYNGEE. V was cut by 0 bases and J by 0 bases, with 16 bases left in between. The CDR3 loop reads CASSVGSGGTLSGNTIYF. The CDR3 nucleotides read TGTGCCAGCAGCGTAGGGTCGGGGGGCACACTCTCTGGAAACACCATATATTTT. Based on the CDR3 plus reference TRBV9 and TRBJ1-3, the full variable domain is DSGVTQTPKHLITATGQRVTLRCSPRSGDLSVYWYQQSLDQGLQFLIQYYNGEERAKGNILERFSAQQFPDLHSELNLSSLELGDSALYFCASSVGSGGTLSGNTIYFGEGSWLTVV.

The chain is built from TRBV3-1 and TRBJ1-4, with 7 bases fitting TRBD1. With V trimmed by 6 bases and J by 3 bases, 7 bases remained unmatched. The CDR3 is made up of 15 amino acids. CDR1 is LGHDT and CDR2 is YNNKEL in the germline V gene (reference sequence). Here the CDR3 reads CASRPGQAANEKLFF. The CDR3 DNA sequence: TGTGCCAGCAGACCCGGACAGGCGGCTAATGAAAAACTGTTTTTT.

The rearrangement uses TRBV10-3 and TRBJ1-4, with D perhaps TRBD1 (5 bases). Germline V gene data show CDR1 as ENHRY and CDR2 as SYGVKD. This CDR3 spans 14 amino acids. V was clipped by 2 bases and J by 8 bases, with 12 bases between them. The CDR3: CAISETPGKEKLFF. DNA of the CDR3: TGTGCCATCAGTGAGACCCCAGGGAAAGAAAAACTGTTTTTT.

Many counts were recorded for this clonotype. The V call is TRBV12-3 or TRBV12-4, the J call TRBJ1-4; 8 bases map to TRBD1. The CDR3 is 14 residues long. J was trimmed by 6 bases and V by 4 bases; bases with no gene match: 4. The CDR3 loop is CASSWTGTDEKLFF. In DNA, the CDR3 is TGTGCCAGCAGTTGGACAGGGACGGATGAAAAACTGTTTTTT.

A note on this clonotype: A much larger clone is a single base away; this may be a read error. Since the CDR3 does not end with the conserved phenylalanine or tryptophan, this likely comes from a read error. This chain joins TRBV7-8 and TRBJ1-4, with TRBD1 as a possible D gene (5 bases). The CDR3 is 15 amino acids. Germline-derived CDR1 and CDR2 are SGHVS and FQNEAQ. V lost 2 bases, J lost 3 bases, and 10 bases lay in between. CDR3 protein: CASSLSGHPNEKLFS. DNA of the CDR3: TGTGCCAGCAGCTTATCTGGACACCCTAATGAAAAACTGTTTTCT.

The J gene is TRBJ2-1, the V gene TRBV6-2 or TRBV6-3; D is unresolved. Trimming took 0 bases from V and 10 from J, leaving 7 bases between them. There are 12 residues in the CDR3. Germline V CDR1 and CDR2: MNHEY, SVGEGT. The CDR3: CASSYSIREQFF. In DNA, the CDR3 is TGTGCCAGCAGTTACTCGATACGGGAGCAGTTCTTC.

This clonotype has a count of ten or more. The V and J genes are TRBV4-3 and TRBJ1-2; 12 bases fit TRBD1. CDR1 and CDR2 (germline): LGHNA, YSLEER. This CDR3 has 18 residues. J was trimmed by 2 bases and V by 0 bases; bases with no gene match: 7. The CDR3 nucleotides read TGCGCCAGCAGCCAAGATTGGGGGACAGGGGGCGCAAACTATGGCTACACCTTC. Amino acids: CASSQDWGTGGANYGYTF.

The chain is built from TRBV7-9 and TRBJ2-1; D unclear. V dropped 7 bases and J dropped 0 bases, with 13 bases sitting between them. Germline V gene sequence: CDR1 SEHNR, CDR2 FQNEAQ (reference sequence). The CDR3 length is 15 residues. CDR3 sequence reads: CASTKTSVSYNEQFF. CDR3 in DNA: TGTGCCAGCACCAAGACATCCGTCTCCTACAATGAGCAGTTCTTC.

This clonotype has ten or more counts. The chain recombines TRBV20-1 with TRBJ1-1, with D perhaps TRBD1 (6 bases). The CDR3 loop spans 14 amino acids. Germline loops: CDR1 DFQATT, CDR2 SNEGSKA (reference sequence). Deletions cut 1 base from V and 3 bases from J, with 12 bases between. The CDR3 protein is CSARVPEGDTEAFF. CDR3 coding DNA: TGCAGTGCTAGAGTTCCGGAGGGGGACACTGAAGCTTTCTTT.

This clonotype showed up many times. The rearrangement joins TRBV12-3 or TRBV12-4 to TRBJ1-1; D possibly corresponds to TRBD1 (6 bases). The length of the CDR3 is 16 residues. Between the trimmed V and J ends, which lost 3 bases and 2 bases, there was a span of 16 bases. CDR3 in amino acids: CASSFRGYRFNTEAFF. The CDR3 DNA reads as TGTGCCAGCAGTTTCAGGGGCTATAGGTTTAACACTGAAGCTTTCTTT.

Details on this clonotype: Without the conserved terminal phenylalanine or tryptophan, this CDR3 likely stems from a read error. V and J are TRBV5-5 and TRBJ1-2, with 8 bases aligning to TRBD1. The CDR3 spans 16 residues. V lost 4 bases to trimming and J lost 4 bases; unmatched junction nucleotides: 12. Germline-derived CDR1 and CDR2 are SGHKS and YYEKEE (reference sequence). The CDR3 here is CASSLQRPGQGYGYTY. The CDR3 DNA sequence: TGTGCCAGCAGCCTACAGAGGCCCGGACAGGGCTATGGCTACACCTAC.

This clonotype occurred many times. The chain links TRBV12-3 or TRBV12-4 to TRBJ1-2, with 11 bases matching TRBD1. V shed 5 bases, J shed 8 bases, and the junction held 4 bases outside the gene matches. The CDR3 consists of 13 residues. This chain's CDR3 is CASSMGQGGGYTF. CDR3 nucleotide sequence: TGTGCCAGCAGTATGGGACAGGGGGGAGGCTACACCTTC.

There are a few counts of this clonotype. The chain is built from TRBV5-6 and TRBJ2-1; D remains unclear. This CDR3 is 15 amino acids long. Trimming cost V 0 bases and J 0 bases, with 7 bases left between them. The germline V gene has CDR1 SGHDT and CDR2 YYEEEE. CDR3 amino acids: CASSLVSSSYNEQFF. CDR3 nucleotide sequence: TGTGCCAGCAGCTTGGTCAGTAGCTCCTACAATGAGCAGTTCTTC.

The chain recombines TRBV6-1 with TRBJ2-6, with 7 bases fitting TRBD1. This CDR3 is built from 16 residues. The V and J ends lost 5 bases and 1 base, in that order; junction bases with no gene match: 5. CDR1 MNHNS and CDR2 SASEGT come from the germline V gene. The CDR3 sequence: CASSPQTGSGANVLTF. CDR3 bases: TGTGCCAGCAGTCCCCAGACAGGGTCTGGGGCCAACGTCCTGACTTTC.